The present TCR beta chain was sequenced within a study of blood T cells in healthy people across ages. Germline CDR1 is MNHEY and CDR2 is SMNVEV (reference sequence). The CDR3 has 15 amino acids. Combining a sample-barcoded 5' primer with a J-beta primer mix, a second PCR ran for about 7 to 11 cycles. TCRdb used MiXCR to reprocess the 5' RACE reads, holding one entry per CDR3 protein. The table records 700,000 or so distinct CDR3 sequences, roughly two fifths of them present only once. This clonotype was counted once. This chain joins TRBV27 and TRBJ2-5; maybe TRBD1 (5 bases). The tail of the sequence fits TRBJ2-7 better, so the J call may be wrong. This sequence was found in an elderly man in good health. The specimen sequenced was blood. CDR3: CASSPRQSSGYEQYF. In DNA form, the CDR3 reads TGTGCCAGCAGTCCTAGACAGAGCTCGGGCTACGAGCAGTACTTC.